A single sample is the source of the 14 T cell receptor beta chains below, sequenced in a study of cytomegalovirus exposure and HLA in healthy donors. The PCR employed 60 Vbeta primers together with 13 Jbeta primers. Generated by immunoSEQ multiplex PCR, the TCRdb table keeps only in-frame clones and is missing some. The sample has 120,000 to 150,000 clones; 75% are singletons. Sequences were obtained from PBMCs. The source of these receptors is a man aged 40-50 years in good health and CMV-seronegative.

The V call is TRBV7-7, the J call TRBJ2-2; possibly TRBD1 for D (6 bases). V gave up 5 bases and J gave up 7 bases, with 11 bases separating them. Per germline, CDR1 SSHAT and CDR2 FNYEAQ (reference sequence). The CDR3 is made up of 13 amino acids. CDR3 protein: CASSEQGHGELFF. CDR3 nucleotide sequence: TGTGCCAGCAGCGAGCAGGGGCACGGGGAGCTGTTTTTT.

The chain couples TRBV5-4 to TRBJ1-4, with 12 bases fitting TRBD1. V lost 4 bases and J lost 2; bases outside the gene matches: 6. The germline V gene encodes CDR1 SGHNT and CDR2 YYREEE (reference sequence). CDR3 length equals 17 residues. The CDR3 region is CASSQGQGAMTNEKLFF. The CDR3, as DNA: TGTGCCAGCAGCCAGGGACAGGGGGCGATGACTAATGAAAAACTGTTTTTT.

The chain joins TRBV9 to TRBJ1-3; unclear D gene. V was pared by 3 bases and J by 1 base, with 17 bases between. Per germline, CDR1 SGDLS and CDR2 YYNGEE. This CDR3 spans 17 amino acids. The CDR3 spells CASSEMGRGPSGNTIYF. The CDR3 DNA reads TGTGCCAGCAGCGAGATGGGAAGAGGGCCATCTGGAAACACCATATATTTT.

This chain connects TRBV6-4 to TRBJ2-7; D is possibly TRBD2 (6 bases). The CDR3 consists of 15 residues. The germline CDR1 and CDR2 sequences are MRHNA and SNTAGT. Trimming removed 3 bases at V and 3 bases at J, with 15 bases between. The CDR3 reads CASSELAGTHYEQYF. DNA for the CDR3: TGTGCCAGCAGTGAGCTGGCGGGGACCCACTACGAGCAGTACTTC.

The chain employs TRBV7-3 and TRBJ1-1; maybe TRBD1 (5 bases). Per germline, CDR1 SGHTA and CDR2 FQGTGA. The CDR3 runs 15 residues. V lost 5 bases and J lost 1, with 14 bases in between. CDR3 in amino acids: CASSPRAGGNTEAFF. The CDR3 nucleotides are TGTGCCAGCAGCCCTCGGGCGGGGGGGAACACTGAAGCTTTCTTT.

V is TRBV5-6 and J is TRBJ2-4; 8 bases are a match to TRBD1. The CDR3 covers 14 residues. With 6 bases clipped from V and 6 bases from J, the junction kept 8 bases outside the gene matches. Germline CDR1 SGHDT, CDR2 YYEEEE. CDR3 sequence reads: CASTPQGAGNIQYF. The CDR3 DNA reads TGTGCCAGCACCCCCCAGGGGGCAGGAAACATTCAGTACTTC. The full variable domain, in which reference TRBV5-6 and TRBJ2-4 provide the parts outside the CDR3, is DAGVTQSPTHLIKTRGQQVTLRCSPKSGHDTVSWYQQALGQGPQFIFQYYEEEERQRGNFPDRFSGHQFPNYSSELNVNALLLGDSALYLCASTPQGAGNIQYFGAGTRLSVL.

The chain joins TRBV30 to TRBJ2-6, with D perhaps matching TRBD1 (5 bases). V was pared by 3 bases and J by 3 bases, with 15 bases between. CDR3 length: 16 amino acids. CDR1 is GTSNPN, CDR2 SVGIG, per germline (reference sequence). The CDR3 DNA is TGTGCCTGGAGCGGCCTTCAGGGCGGTGGGGCCAACGTCCTGACTTTC. This gives the protein CAWSGLQGGGANVLTF. Filled out from reference TRBV30 and TRBJ2-6, the complete variable domain reads SQTIHQWPATLVQPVGSPLSLECTVEGTSNPNLYWYRQAAGRGLQLLFYSVGIGQISSEVPQNLSASRPQDRQFILSSKKLLLSDSGFYLCAWSGLQGGGANVLTFGAGSRLTVL.

This chain connects TRBV27 to TRBJ2-2, with a weak D call TRBD2 (7 bases). Germline-derived CDR1 and CDR2 are MNHEY and SMNVEV (reference sequence). Trimming shortened V by 3 bases and J by 8 bases, and 19 bases separated the two germline ends. The CDR3 sequence is 16 residues long. CDR3 nucleotide sequence: TGTGCCAGCAGTTTTTTTGGGGGGGCCCTTGCGGGGGAGCTGTTTTTT. Translated, it gives CASSFFGGALAGELFF.

The V and J genes are TRBV7-9 and TRBJ2-5, with 9 bases that match TRBD1. The J call is in doubt because the DNA end fits TRBJ2-7 better. Looked up from germline, CDR1 is SEHNR and CDR2 is FQNEAQ (reference sequence). The CDR3 is 17 residues long. The chain's CDR3 is CASSGVRGGTGIYEQYF. In DNA, the CDR3 is TGTGCCAGCAGCGGAGTTAGGGGTGGGACAGGGATCTACGAGCAGTACTTC.

This rearrangement joins TRBV4-3 to TRBJ2-1; 10 bases align to TRBD2. With V trimmed by 0 bases and J by 3 bases, 8 bases remained unmatched. Germline V lookup: CDR1 LGHNA, CDR2 YSLEER. CDR3 size: 18 residues. CDR3 residues: CASSQDVPRTSGYNEQFF. CDR3 bases: TGCGCCAGCAGCCAAGACGTACCTAGGACTAGCGGCTACAATGAGCAGTTCTTC.

The gene calls are TRBV11-1 and TRBJ1-6; 12 bases are a match to TRBD1. The V and J ends lost 4 bases and 2 bases, in that order; junction bases with no gene match: 6. The germline CDR1 and CDR2 sequences are SGHAT and FQDESV (reference sequence). The CDR3 extends over 18 amino acids. CDR3 loop: CASSSLGTGGTYNSPLHF. CDR3 coding DNA: TGTGCCAGCAGCTCGCTCGGGACAGGGGGCACCTATAATTCACCCCTCCACTTT.

J is TRBJ1-5 and V is TRBV7-2, with D possibly matching TRBD1 (5 bases). The CDR3 spans 17 residues. Trimming removed 7 bases from V and 1 base from J, with 20 bases in between. Germline values: CDR1 SGHTA, CDR2 FQGNSA. This CDR3 is CASTPGEGRGSNQPQHF. CDR3 DNA: TGTGCCAGCACCCCGGGGGAAGGGAGAGGAAGCAATCAGCCCCAGCATTTT.

V and J are TRBV20-1 and TRBJ1-2; D not certain. The V and J ends lost 8 bases and 2 bases respectively, with 9 bases between them. CDR1 and CDR2 (germline): DFQATT, SNEGSKA (reference sequence). The CDR3 runs 11 residues. The CDR3 protein is CSKRQNYGYTF. DNA of the CDR3: TGCAGTAAAAGACAAAACTATGGCTACACCTTC.

The J gene is TRBJ2-3, the V gene TRBV5-4; perhaps TRBD2 as D (6 bases). Germline CDR1 reads SGHNT; CDR2 reads YYREEE (reference sequence). This CDR3 spans 15 amino acids. Trimming took off 3 bases at V and 3 bases at J, with 14 bases between the two ends. In DNA form, the CDR3 reads TGTGCCAGCAGCTCGCTACTAGCTGGGACAGATACGCAGTATTTT. Amino acid sequence: CASSSLLAGTDTQYF.